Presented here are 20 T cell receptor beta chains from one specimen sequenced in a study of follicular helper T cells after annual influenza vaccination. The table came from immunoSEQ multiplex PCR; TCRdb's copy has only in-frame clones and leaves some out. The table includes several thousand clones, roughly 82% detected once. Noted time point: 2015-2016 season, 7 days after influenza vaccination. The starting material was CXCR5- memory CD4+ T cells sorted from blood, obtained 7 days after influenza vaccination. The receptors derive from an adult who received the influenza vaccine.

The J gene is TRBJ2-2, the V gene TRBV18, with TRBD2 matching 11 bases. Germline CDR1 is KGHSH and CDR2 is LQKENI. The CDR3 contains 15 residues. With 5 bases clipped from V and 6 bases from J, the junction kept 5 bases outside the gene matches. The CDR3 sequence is CASSTSGGNSGELFF. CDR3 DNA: TGTGCCAGCTCAACTAGCGGGGGTAACTCCGGGGAGCTGTTTTTT.

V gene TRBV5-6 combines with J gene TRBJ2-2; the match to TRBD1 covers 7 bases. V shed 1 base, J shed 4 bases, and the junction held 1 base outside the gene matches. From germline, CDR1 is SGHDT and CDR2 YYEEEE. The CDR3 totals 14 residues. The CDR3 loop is CASSLHRGTGELFF. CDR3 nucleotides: TGTGCCAGCAGCTTGCACAGGGGCACCGGGGAGCTGTTTTTT.

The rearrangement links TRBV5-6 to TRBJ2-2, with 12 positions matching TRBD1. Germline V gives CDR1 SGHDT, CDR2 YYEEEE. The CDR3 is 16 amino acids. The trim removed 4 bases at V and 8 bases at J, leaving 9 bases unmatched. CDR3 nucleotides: TGTGCCAGCAGCACGGGGGACAGGGGGCTGGTAGGGGAGCTGTTTTTT. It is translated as CASSTGDRGLVGELFF.

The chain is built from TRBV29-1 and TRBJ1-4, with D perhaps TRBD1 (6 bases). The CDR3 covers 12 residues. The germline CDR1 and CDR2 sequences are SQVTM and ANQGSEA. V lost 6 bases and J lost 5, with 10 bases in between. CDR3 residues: CSVQGLNEKLFF. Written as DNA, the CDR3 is TGCAGCGTGCAGGGGTTAAATGAAAAACTGTTTTTT.

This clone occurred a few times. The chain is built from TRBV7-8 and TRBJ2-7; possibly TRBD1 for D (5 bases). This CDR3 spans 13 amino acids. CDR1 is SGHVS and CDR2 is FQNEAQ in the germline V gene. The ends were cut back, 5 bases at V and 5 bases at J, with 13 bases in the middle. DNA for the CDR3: TGTGCCAGCAGCCGCCCCAAAGGGGACGAGCAGTACTTC. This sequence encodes CASSRPKGDEQYF.

The CDR3 sequence: CASSLITGQNTEAFF. The CDR3 region has the DNA TGCGCCAGCAGCTTGATCACGGGACAGAACACTGAAGCTTTCTTT. This sequence joins TRBV5-1 and TRBJ1-1; a possible D gene is TRBD1 (6 bases). The ends were cut back, 1 base at V and 1 base at J, with 11 bases in the middle. CDR1 is SGHRS and CDR2 is YFSETQ in the germline V gene. This CDR3 has 15 residues. Using reference TRBV5-1 and TRBJ1-1 for the parts outside the CDR3, the full variable domain is KAGVTQTPRYLIKTRGQQVTLSCSPISGHRSVSWYQQTPGQGLQFLFEYFSETQRNKGNFPGRFSGRQFSNSRSEMNVSTLELGDSALYLCASSLITGQNTEAFFGQGTRLTVV.

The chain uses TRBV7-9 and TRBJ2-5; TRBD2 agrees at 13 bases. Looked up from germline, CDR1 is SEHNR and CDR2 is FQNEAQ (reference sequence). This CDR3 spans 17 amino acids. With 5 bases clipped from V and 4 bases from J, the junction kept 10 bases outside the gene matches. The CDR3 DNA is TGTGCCAGCAGCCATGGGACTAGCGGGACGTCTCCAGAGACCCAGTACTTC. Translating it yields CASSHGTSGTSPETQYF.

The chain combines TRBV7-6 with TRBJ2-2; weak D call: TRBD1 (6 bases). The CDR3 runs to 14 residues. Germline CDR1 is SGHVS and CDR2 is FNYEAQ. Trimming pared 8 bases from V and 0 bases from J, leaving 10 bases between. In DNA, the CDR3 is TGTGCCAGCGCCGGGACAACGAACACCGGGGAGCTGTTTTTT. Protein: CASAGTTNTGELFF.

As DNA, the CDR3 is TGTGCCGTTATCGGGGATTTACAGGGGCTCGGCTACACCTTC. Its translation is CAVIGDLQGLGYTF. This chain connects TRBV6-6 to TRBJ1-2; 7 nucleotides match TRBD1. The germline V gene has CDR1 MNHNY and CDR2 SVGAGI (reference sequence). This CDR3 region has 14 residues. Trimming removed 11 bases from V and 8 bases from J; junction bases left unmatched: 17.

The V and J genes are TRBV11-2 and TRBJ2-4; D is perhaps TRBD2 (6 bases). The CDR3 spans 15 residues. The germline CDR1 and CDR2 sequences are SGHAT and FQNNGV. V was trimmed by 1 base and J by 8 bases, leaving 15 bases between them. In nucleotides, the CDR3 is TGTGCCAGCAGCTTAGGTGCCGCCAGGGAGGACATTCAGTACTTC. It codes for CASSLGAAREDIQYF. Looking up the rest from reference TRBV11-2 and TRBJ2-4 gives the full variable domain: EAGVAQSPRYKIIEKRQSVAFWCNPISGHATLYWYQQILGQGPKLLIQFQNNGVVDDSQLPKDRFSAERLKGVDSTLKIQPAKLEDSAVYLCASSLGAAREDIQYFGAGTRLSVL.

CDR3 loop: CASSSGGGGYTF. The CDR3 DNA reads TGTGCCAGCAGCTCCGGCGGGGGTGGCTACACCTTC. The rearrangement uses TRBV5-6 and TRBJ1-2; D may be TRBD1 (5 bases). The CDR3 spans 12 residues. V lost 3 bases and J lost 7, with 10 bases in between. The germline gives CDR1 SGHDT, CDR2 YYEEEE.

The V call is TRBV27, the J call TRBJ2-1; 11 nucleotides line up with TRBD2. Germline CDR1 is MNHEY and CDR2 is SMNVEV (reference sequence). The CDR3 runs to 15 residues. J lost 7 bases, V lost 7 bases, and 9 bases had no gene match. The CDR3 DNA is TGTGCCAGCACCCCTAGCGGGGGGCGGGGGAATGAGCAGTTCTTC. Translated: CASTPSGGRGNEQFF.

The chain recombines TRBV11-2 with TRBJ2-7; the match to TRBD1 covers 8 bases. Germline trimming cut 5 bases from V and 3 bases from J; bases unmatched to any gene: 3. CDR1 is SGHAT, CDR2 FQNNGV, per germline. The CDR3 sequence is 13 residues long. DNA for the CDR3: TGTGCCAGCAGCCGGGGGACAGGCTACGAGCAGTACTTC. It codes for CASSRGTGYEQYF.

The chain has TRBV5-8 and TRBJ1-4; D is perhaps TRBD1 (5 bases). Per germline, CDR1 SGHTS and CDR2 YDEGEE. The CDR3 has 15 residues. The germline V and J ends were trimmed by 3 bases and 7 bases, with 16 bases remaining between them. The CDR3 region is CASSSSGLSIEKLFF. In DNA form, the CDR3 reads TGTGCCAGCAGCTCTTCGGGACTCAGCATTGAAAAACTGTTTTTT.

The CDR3 coding sequence is TGTGCCAGCAGCCTCAGGGAGGATCAGCCCCAGCATTTT. This translates into CASSLREDQPQHF. The chain uses TRBV5-8 and TRBJ1-5, with D possibly TRBD1 on 5 matching bases. V was trimmed by 4 bases and J by 5 bases, leaving 10 bases between them. Germline V gives CDR1 SGHTS, CDR2 YDEGEE. The CDR3 has 13 amino acids.

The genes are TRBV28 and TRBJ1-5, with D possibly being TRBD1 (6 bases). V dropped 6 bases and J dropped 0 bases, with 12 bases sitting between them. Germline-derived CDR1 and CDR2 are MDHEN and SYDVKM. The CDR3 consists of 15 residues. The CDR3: CASSHRTVSNQPQHF. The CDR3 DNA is TGTGCCAGCAGCCACCGGACAGTTAGCAATCAGCCCCAGCATTTT.

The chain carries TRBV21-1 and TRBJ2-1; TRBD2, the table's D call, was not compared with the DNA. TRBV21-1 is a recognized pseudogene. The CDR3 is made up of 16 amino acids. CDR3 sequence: CASNPNGRGKLNEQFF. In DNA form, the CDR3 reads TGTGCCAGCAACCCCAACGGGCGGGGGAAGCTAAATGAGCAGTTCTTC.

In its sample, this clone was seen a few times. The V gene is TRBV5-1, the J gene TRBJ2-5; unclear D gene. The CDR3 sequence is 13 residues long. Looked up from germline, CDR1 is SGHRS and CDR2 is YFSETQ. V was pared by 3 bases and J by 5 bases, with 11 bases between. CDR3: CASSSDALETQYF. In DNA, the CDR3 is TGCGCCAGCAGCTCGGACGCATTGGAGACCCAGTACTTC.

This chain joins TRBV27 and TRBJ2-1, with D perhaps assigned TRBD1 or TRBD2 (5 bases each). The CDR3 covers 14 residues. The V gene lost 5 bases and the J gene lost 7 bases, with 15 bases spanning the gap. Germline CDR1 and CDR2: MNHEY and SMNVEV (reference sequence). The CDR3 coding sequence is TGTGCCAGCAGTCTCAGGGACGCCATAAATGAGCAGTTCTTC. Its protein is CASSLRDAINEQFF.

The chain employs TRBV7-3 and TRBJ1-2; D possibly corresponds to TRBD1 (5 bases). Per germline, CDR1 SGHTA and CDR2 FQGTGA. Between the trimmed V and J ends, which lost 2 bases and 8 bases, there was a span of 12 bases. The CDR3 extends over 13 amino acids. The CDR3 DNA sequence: TGTGCCAGCAGCTTAGGGTGGGGGAACGGCTACACCTTC. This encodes CASSLGWGNGYTF.